This TCR beta chain is drawn from a study of blood T cell repertoires in COVID-19 (TCRdb year 2020). Turning to the overall study: Collaborator samples came from the United States, Italy and Spain and covered acute and convalescent phases of COVID-19. The sample metadata nearly always contained a de-identified subject ID, COVID-19 status, age in years and sex. The samples were drawn from the first 160 participants of the ongoing ImmuneRACE study and from some 1,300 subjects provided by 6 global collaborators. Subjects who had been exposed to COVID-19, were actively infected with it, or had recovered from it provided the deeply sampled blood TCRbeta repertoires that made up the dataset. The prospective study material was composed of cDNA or gDNA derived from T cells, B-cell-depleted T cells, or PBMCs. The repertoires were released in a freely available public database intended as a resource for research on the immune response to SARS-CoV-2. Where available, HLA class I and class II types were taken from metadata supplied by the sample provider and were not determined by assay-based typing.

Turning to this clone: Its antigen is not yet known. No clone much larger than this one lies a single base away; base qualities are absent.

Enrolling through a virtual design, the prospective study's participants ranged in age from roughly 18 to 90 years and lived across 24 United States geographic areas. In the prospective study, cohorts were assigned on the basis of participant-reported clinical history obtained from a screening survey and a study questionnaire. For ImmuneRACE Cohort 3, a participant was defined as recovered based on two consecutive negative NP/OP PCR tests, clearance by a healthcare professional, or resolution of symptoms. In the prospective study, mobile phlebotomists collected whole blood, serum and a nasopharyngeal or oropharyngeal swab from each participant. Additional blood draws and questionnaires over a roughly two-month period could optionally be provided by prospective study participants. Blood samples from the prospective study were shipped frozen or at room temperature prior to DNA extraction. General study outcomes and caveats: The amount of clinical and demographic metadata varied by source and participant and was provided uncurated.

The immunoSEQ Assay, a bias-controlled multiplex PCR, was used to amplify TCRbeta CDR3 regions from genomic DNA. Regarding the original processing steps: The number of nucleated cells in each sample was estimated from the amplification of reference gene primers within the assay. To quantify the absolute abundance of each unique TCRbeta CDR3 rearrangement, sequence reads were collapsed and filtered. For each sample, productive Simpson clonality was calculated as the square root of Simpson's diversity index across productive rearrangements. TCRdb provides this immuneACCESS table in a form limited to in-frame rearrangements. Some clones are lacking; in checked studies, under half of them reflect an unresolved V gene, and why the rest are absent is not known. That table furnishes V, J and clone size, whereas the DNA furnished D and trimming. This sample is represented by under 350,000 clones; 75% to 90% of them were singletons. The top ten hold less than 2% of the sample.

CDR1 is given as SNHLY and CDR2 as FYNNEI, both from the germline V gene. The junction shows trimming of 5 bases on V and 5 bases on J, and the gene matches do not reach 7 bases of it. The CDR3, from cysteine to phenylalanine, totals 15 residues. CDR3 DNA only is kept here, 45 bases in frame from base 1. This receptor was identified in a woman in her thirties or forties who had recovered from COVID-19. Sequences were obtained from PBMCs or T cells enriched from blood (not recorded which). The rearranged segments are TRBV2 and TRBJ1-1, with 11 bases in between that match TRBD1. The encoded CDR3 is CASSLLGQGGTEAFF. The DNA reads as follows: TGTGCCAGCAGTTTATTGGGACAGGGGGGGACTGAAGCTTTCTTT.